This T cell receptor (beta chain) came from a study of blood T cell repertoires in COVID-19. About the study: The United States, Italy and Spain provided the acute and convalescent COVID-19 samples. From T cells, B-cell-depleted T cells, or PBMCs came the material, which was cDNA or gDNA.

The CDR3 consists of 15 residues. Germline values: CDR1 SGHTA, CDR2 FQGNSA. The junction had 9 bases not matched to a gene; V was cut back by 3 bases and J by 9 bases. How the authors handled the data: Reference gene primers were amplified, and this amplification served to estimate nucleated cell counts. Data came from immunoSEQ multiplex PCR; TCRdb stores just in-frame clones and leaves some out. The V and J calls and clone size were taken over from that table, and D and trimming were inferred from the DNA. This repertoire shows around 360,000 clones, 87% found once; its top ten account for 10%. Enrolled during active infection, Seattle patients were then followed longitudinally.

The origin of this receptor is a woman in her twenties or thirties with COVID-19, enrolled during active disease. This chain connects TRBV7-2 to TRBJ1-5; TRBD1 matches at 9 bases. Material for sequencing was peripheral blood. The CDR3 coding sequence is TGTGCCAGCAGCTTCGAACTTGGGACAGGGTGGCCCCAGCATTTT. This codes for CASSFELGTGWPQHF.